A single sample gave rise to the 10 T cell receptor beta chains below, sequenced in a study of follicular helper T cells after annual influenza vaccination. The repertoire was sequenced with immunoSEQ multiplex PCR; TCRdb's copy has only in-frame clones and lacks some. The profile covers some 11,000 clones, with 81% appearing a single time and roughly 0.86% taken by the ten largest. The time point here: 2014-2015 season, pre-vaccination. This sample comprised CXCR5- memory CD4+ T cells sorted from blood, obtained on the day of influenza vaccination. These receptors all stem from an adult who received the influenza vaccine.

V gene TRBV5-1 combines with J gene TRBJ2-1; 9 bases line up with TRBD1. The junction had 7 bases not matched to a gene; V was cut back by 0 bases and J by 6 bases. The CDR3 has 16 amino acids. Per the germline V gene, CDR1 is SGHRS and CDR2 is YFSETQ. The CDR3 DNA reads as TGCGCCAGCAGCTTGGGTGGAGGGACAGGGATCAATGAGCAGTTCTTC. This gives the protein CASSLGGGTGINEQFF.

This chain uses TRBV6-5 with TRBJ1-2, with 9 positions matching TRBD1. The V gene end was trimmed by 3 bases and the J gene end by 7 bases; junction bases not matched to a gene: 6. Germline CDR1 MNHEY, CDR2 SVGAGI. The CDR3 totals 14 residues. The CDR3 is CASSYSTGGSGYTF. In DNA form, the CDR3 reads TGTGCCAGCAGTTATTCAACAGGGGGCAGTGGCTACACCTTC.

CDR3 DNA sequence: TGTGCCAGCAGTAGAGGGGGAGGGGTCTCCTACGAGCAGTACTTC. The encoded protein is CASSRGGGVSYEQYF. This chain connects TRBV6-5 to TRBJ2-7; tentative D call: TRBD2 (7 bases). CDR3 size: 15 residues. From germline, CDR1 is MNHEY and CDR2 SVGAGI. Trimming removed 5 bases at V and 0 bases at J, with 14 bases between.

V gene TRBV28 combines with J gene TRBJ1-4; 9 nucleotides line up with TRBD1. Germline assignment: CDR1 MDHEN and CDR2 SYDVKM. The CDR3 spans 14 residues. Unmatched junction bases numbered 6, after V lost 6 bases and J lost 7 bases. CDR3 loop: CASSTGTGLEKLFF. In nucleotides, the CDR3 is TGTGCCAGCAGCACCGGGACAGGGCTTGAAAAACTGTTTTTT.

DNA of the CDR3: TGTGCCAGCAGCTCGACTAGCGGGAGGAACTACAATGAGCAGTTCTTC. It is translated as CASSSTSGRNYNEQFF. This sequence joins TRBV5-6 and TRBJ2-1; 13 bases agree with TRBD2. V gave up 3 bases and J gave up 3 bases; unmatched junction bases: 3. CDR3 length equals 16 residues. Germline lookup yields CDR1 SGHDT and CDR2 YYEEEE.

The rearrangement joins TRBV6-5 to TRBJ2-5; no clear D gene. CDR1 MNHEY and CDR2 SVGAGI come from the germline V gene. Trimming stripped 2 bases from V and 4 bases from J, with 11 bases between. CDR3 size: 14 residues. CDR3 protein: CASSYQAGLETQYF. The CDR3 nucleotides are TGTGCCAGCAGTTACCAAGCTGGGCTAGAGACCCAGTACTTC.

The chain has TRBV29-1 and TRBJ2-5, with 11 bases lining up with TRBD1. This CDR3 has 13 amino acids. Germline V gene lookup returns CDR1 SQVTM and CDR2 ANQGSEA. The V and J ends lost 7 bases and 4 bases, in that order; junction bases with no gene match: 5. CDR3 amino acids: CSGRTGGSETQYF. CDR3 coding DNA: TGCAGCGGACGGACAGGGGGCTCAGAGACCCAGTACTTC.

This clone was counted a few times. The V gene is TRBV6-5, the J gene TRBJ1-5; TRBD1 matches at 10 bases. CDR3 length: 15 amino acids. The ends lost 4 bases at V and 7 bases at J; junction bases unmatched: 7. Germline V gives CDR1 MNHEY, CDR2 SVGAGI. CDR3 residues: CASSSRQGATQPQHF. For the CDR3, the DNA is TGTGCCAGCAGTTCCCGACAGGGGGCGACCCAGCCCCAGCATTTT.

This clone has just a few counts. CDR3 coding DNA: TGTGCCAGCAGCGTAGAAGTAGCAGATCATGGCAATCAGCCCCAGCATTTT. It encodes CASSVEVADHGNQPQHF. The chain combines TRBV9 with TRBJ1-5; no reliable D call. V was shortened by 0 bases and J by 2 bases, with 15 bases between the two germline ends. The CDR3 consists of 17 residues. Germline loops: CDR1 SGDLS, CDR2 YYNGEE.

The chain links TRBV6-1 to TRBJ1-3; possible D gene TRBD1, 5 bases. The V gene's germline CDR1 is MNHNS and CDR2 SASEGT. This CDR3 comprises 14 residues. Trimming removed 7 bases at V and 0 bases at J, with 10 bases between. CDR3 region: CASISDSSGNTIYF. Here the CDR3 DNA reads TGTGCCAGCATTTCCGACAGCTCTGGAAACACCATATATTTT.